The 5 T cell receptor beta chains in this list originate from one sample, sequenced in a study of radiotherapy plus CTLA-4 blockade in lung cancer. Produced via immunoSEQ multiplex PCR; TCRdb's table is partial and in-frame only. This table has 32,000 or so clones, around 70% appearing once. The starting material was peripheral blood, obtained from a patient treated with radiotherapy plus ipilimumab. These TCRs come from a human donor with non-small cell lung cancer that progressed on radiotherapy plus ipilimumab.

This chain uses TRBV7-2 with TRBJ2-1; unclear D gene. The germline V gene encodes CDR1 SGHTA and CDR2 FQGNSA. Deletions cut 2 bases from V and 8 bases from J, with 13 bases between. There are 14 residues in the CDR3. The CDR3 protein is CASSLYWPYYEQFF. In DNA form, the CDR3 reads TGTGCCAGCAGCTTATATTGGCCTTATTATGAGCAGTTCTTC.

This chain uses TRBV13 with TRBJ2-7; D might be TRBD1 (6 bases). This CDR3 has 14 residues. The V end was cut by 0 bases, the J end by 2 bases, with 8 bases between. Germline V gives CDR1 PRHDT, CDR2 FYEKMQ (reference sequence). The CDR3 here is CASSLGGATYEQYF. The CDR3 region has the DNA TGTGCCAGCAGCTTAGGGGGGGCGACCTACGAGCAGTACTTC.

V usage is TRBV27 and J usage is TRBJ2-5; TRBD1 agrees at 9 bases. The J call may be incorrect, as the DNA end agrees better with TRBJ2-7. CDR1 is MNHEY and CDR2 is SMNVEV in the germline V gene (reference sequence). The CDR3 runs to 15 residues. In DNA form, the CDR3 reads TGTGCCAGCAGTTTCCCCGGGACAGGGCCGTACGAGCAGTACTTC. Amino acids: CASSFPGTGPYEQYF.

This CDR3 is CASRSRTGGHYGYTF. CDR3 nucleotides: TGTGCCAGCAGATCCAGGACAGGGGGGCACTATGGCTACACCTTC. The chain combines TRBV5-6 with TRBJ1-2; TRBD1 aligns across 10 bases. Unmatched junction bases numbered 7, after V lost 5 bases and J lost 3 bases. CDR3 size: 15 residues. Germline CDR1 SGHDT, CDR2 YYEEEE.

This chain joins TRBV5-5 and TRBJ1-1; 9 bases match TRBD1. CDR1 is SGHKS and CDR2 is YYEKEE in the germline V gene (reference sequence). The J segment lost 1 base and the V segment lost 3 bases, leaving 4 bases of the junction unmatched. CDR3 length equals 15 residues. DNA for the CDR3: TGTGCCAGCAGCTGGGGACAGGGTGCGAACACTGAAGCTTTCTTT. Its translation: CASSWGQGANTEAFF.